The entry below gives a single T cell receptor beta chain sequence along with its context. Repertoires were generated with immunoSEQ multiplex PCR, while TCRdb's copy carries only in-frame clones and drops some. The repertoire holds about 110,000 clones, with roughly four fifths as singletons. These data belong to a study of control samples from healthy donors and cancer patients. The CDR3 has 16 amino acids. Sample: blood. The genes are TRBV21-1 and TRBJ1-6. TRBV21-1 constitutes a pseudogene. This sequence was found in a man younger than 30 in good health. CDR3 in amino acids: CASSKARDPTFSPLHF. CDR3 DNA sequence: TGTGCCAGCAGCAAAGCGCGGGACCCAACTTTCTCACCCCTCCACTTT.